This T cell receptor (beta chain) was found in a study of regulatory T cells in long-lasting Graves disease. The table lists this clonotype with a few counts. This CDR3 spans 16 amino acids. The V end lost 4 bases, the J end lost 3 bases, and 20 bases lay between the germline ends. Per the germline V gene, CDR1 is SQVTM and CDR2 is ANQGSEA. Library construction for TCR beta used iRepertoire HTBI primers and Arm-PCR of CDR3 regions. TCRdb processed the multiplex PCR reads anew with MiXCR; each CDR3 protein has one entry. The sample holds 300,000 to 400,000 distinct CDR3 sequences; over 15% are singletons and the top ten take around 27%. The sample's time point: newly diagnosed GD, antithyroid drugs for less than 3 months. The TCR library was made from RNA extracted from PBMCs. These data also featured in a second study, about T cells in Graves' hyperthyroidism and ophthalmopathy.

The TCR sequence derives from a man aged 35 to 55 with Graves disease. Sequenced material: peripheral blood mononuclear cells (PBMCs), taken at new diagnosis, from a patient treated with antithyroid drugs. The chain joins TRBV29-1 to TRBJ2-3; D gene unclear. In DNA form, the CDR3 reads TGCAGCGTTGGGGCCTCCCCCAGGATTAGTACAGATACGCAGTATTTT. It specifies CSVGASPRISTDTQYF.